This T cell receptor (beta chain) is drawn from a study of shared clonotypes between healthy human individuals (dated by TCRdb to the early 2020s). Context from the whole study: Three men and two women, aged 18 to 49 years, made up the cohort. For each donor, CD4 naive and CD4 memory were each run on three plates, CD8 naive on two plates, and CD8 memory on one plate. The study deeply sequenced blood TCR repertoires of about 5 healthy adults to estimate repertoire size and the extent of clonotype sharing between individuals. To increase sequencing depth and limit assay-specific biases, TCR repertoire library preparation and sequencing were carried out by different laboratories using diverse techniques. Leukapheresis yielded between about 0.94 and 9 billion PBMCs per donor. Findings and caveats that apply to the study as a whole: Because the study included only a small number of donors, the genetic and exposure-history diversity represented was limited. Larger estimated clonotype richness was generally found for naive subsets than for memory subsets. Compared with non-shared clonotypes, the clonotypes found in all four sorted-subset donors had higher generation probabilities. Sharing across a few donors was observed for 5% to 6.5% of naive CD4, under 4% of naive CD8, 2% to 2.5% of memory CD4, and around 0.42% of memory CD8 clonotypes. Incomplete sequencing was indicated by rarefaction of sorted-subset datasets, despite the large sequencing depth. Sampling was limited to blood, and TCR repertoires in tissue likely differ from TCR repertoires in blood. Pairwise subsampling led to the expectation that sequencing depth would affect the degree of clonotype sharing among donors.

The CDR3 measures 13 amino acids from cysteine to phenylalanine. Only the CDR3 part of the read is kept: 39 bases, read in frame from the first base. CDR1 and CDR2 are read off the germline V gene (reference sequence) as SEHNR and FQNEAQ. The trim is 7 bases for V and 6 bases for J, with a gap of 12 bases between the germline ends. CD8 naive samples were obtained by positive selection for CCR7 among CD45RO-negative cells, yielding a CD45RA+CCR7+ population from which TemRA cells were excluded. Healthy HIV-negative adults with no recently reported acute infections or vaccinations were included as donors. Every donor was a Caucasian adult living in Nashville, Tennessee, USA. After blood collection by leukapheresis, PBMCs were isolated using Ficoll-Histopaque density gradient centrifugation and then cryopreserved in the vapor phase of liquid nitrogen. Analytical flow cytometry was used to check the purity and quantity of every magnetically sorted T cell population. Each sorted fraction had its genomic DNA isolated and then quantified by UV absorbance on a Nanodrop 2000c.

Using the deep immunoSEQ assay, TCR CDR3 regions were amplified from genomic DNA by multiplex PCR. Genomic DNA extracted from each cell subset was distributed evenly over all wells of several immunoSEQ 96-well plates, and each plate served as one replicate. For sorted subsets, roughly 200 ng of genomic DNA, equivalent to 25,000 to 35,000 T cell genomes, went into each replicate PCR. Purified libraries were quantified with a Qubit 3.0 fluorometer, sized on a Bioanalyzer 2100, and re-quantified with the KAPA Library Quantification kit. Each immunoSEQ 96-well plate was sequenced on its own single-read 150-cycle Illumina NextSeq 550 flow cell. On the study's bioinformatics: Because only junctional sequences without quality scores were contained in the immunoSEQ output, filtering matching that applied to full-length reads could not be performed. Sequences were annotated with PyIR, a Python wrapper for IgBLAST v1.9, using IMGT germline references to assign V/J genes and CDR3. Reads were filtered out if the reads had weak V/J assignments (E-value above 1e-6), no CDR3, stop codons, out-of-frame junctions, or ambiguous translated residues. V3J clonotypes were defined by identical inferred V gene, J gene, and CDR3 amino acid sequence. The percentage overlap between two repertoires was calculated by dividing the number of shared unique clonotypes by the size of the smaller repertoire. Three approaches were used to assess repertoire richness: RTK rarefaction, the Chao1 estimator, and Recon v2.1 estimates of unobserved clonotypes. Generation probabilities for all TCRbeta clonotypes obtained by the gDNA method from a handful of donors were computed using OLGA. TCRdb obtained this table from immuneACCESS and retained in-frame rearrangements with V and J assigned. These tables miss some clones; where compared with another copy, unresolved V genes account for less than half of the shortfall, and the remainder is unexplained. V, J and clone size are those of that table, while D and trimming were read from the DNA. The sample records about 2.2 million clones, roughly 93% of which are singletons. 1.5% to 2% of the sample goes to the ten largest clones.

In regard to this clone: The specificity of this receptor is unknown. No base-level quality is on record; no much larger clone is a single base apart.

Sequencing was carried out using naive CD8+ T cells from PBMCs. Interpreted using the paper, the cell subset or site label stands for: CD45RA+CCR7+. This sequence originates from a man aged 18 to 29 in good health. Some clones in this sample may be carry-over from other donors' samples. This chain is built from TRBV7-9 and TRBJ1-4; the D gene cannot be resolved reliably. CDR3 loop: CASTESADEKLFF. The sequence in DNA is TGTGCCAGCACCGAATCGGCGGATGAAAAACTGTTTTTT.